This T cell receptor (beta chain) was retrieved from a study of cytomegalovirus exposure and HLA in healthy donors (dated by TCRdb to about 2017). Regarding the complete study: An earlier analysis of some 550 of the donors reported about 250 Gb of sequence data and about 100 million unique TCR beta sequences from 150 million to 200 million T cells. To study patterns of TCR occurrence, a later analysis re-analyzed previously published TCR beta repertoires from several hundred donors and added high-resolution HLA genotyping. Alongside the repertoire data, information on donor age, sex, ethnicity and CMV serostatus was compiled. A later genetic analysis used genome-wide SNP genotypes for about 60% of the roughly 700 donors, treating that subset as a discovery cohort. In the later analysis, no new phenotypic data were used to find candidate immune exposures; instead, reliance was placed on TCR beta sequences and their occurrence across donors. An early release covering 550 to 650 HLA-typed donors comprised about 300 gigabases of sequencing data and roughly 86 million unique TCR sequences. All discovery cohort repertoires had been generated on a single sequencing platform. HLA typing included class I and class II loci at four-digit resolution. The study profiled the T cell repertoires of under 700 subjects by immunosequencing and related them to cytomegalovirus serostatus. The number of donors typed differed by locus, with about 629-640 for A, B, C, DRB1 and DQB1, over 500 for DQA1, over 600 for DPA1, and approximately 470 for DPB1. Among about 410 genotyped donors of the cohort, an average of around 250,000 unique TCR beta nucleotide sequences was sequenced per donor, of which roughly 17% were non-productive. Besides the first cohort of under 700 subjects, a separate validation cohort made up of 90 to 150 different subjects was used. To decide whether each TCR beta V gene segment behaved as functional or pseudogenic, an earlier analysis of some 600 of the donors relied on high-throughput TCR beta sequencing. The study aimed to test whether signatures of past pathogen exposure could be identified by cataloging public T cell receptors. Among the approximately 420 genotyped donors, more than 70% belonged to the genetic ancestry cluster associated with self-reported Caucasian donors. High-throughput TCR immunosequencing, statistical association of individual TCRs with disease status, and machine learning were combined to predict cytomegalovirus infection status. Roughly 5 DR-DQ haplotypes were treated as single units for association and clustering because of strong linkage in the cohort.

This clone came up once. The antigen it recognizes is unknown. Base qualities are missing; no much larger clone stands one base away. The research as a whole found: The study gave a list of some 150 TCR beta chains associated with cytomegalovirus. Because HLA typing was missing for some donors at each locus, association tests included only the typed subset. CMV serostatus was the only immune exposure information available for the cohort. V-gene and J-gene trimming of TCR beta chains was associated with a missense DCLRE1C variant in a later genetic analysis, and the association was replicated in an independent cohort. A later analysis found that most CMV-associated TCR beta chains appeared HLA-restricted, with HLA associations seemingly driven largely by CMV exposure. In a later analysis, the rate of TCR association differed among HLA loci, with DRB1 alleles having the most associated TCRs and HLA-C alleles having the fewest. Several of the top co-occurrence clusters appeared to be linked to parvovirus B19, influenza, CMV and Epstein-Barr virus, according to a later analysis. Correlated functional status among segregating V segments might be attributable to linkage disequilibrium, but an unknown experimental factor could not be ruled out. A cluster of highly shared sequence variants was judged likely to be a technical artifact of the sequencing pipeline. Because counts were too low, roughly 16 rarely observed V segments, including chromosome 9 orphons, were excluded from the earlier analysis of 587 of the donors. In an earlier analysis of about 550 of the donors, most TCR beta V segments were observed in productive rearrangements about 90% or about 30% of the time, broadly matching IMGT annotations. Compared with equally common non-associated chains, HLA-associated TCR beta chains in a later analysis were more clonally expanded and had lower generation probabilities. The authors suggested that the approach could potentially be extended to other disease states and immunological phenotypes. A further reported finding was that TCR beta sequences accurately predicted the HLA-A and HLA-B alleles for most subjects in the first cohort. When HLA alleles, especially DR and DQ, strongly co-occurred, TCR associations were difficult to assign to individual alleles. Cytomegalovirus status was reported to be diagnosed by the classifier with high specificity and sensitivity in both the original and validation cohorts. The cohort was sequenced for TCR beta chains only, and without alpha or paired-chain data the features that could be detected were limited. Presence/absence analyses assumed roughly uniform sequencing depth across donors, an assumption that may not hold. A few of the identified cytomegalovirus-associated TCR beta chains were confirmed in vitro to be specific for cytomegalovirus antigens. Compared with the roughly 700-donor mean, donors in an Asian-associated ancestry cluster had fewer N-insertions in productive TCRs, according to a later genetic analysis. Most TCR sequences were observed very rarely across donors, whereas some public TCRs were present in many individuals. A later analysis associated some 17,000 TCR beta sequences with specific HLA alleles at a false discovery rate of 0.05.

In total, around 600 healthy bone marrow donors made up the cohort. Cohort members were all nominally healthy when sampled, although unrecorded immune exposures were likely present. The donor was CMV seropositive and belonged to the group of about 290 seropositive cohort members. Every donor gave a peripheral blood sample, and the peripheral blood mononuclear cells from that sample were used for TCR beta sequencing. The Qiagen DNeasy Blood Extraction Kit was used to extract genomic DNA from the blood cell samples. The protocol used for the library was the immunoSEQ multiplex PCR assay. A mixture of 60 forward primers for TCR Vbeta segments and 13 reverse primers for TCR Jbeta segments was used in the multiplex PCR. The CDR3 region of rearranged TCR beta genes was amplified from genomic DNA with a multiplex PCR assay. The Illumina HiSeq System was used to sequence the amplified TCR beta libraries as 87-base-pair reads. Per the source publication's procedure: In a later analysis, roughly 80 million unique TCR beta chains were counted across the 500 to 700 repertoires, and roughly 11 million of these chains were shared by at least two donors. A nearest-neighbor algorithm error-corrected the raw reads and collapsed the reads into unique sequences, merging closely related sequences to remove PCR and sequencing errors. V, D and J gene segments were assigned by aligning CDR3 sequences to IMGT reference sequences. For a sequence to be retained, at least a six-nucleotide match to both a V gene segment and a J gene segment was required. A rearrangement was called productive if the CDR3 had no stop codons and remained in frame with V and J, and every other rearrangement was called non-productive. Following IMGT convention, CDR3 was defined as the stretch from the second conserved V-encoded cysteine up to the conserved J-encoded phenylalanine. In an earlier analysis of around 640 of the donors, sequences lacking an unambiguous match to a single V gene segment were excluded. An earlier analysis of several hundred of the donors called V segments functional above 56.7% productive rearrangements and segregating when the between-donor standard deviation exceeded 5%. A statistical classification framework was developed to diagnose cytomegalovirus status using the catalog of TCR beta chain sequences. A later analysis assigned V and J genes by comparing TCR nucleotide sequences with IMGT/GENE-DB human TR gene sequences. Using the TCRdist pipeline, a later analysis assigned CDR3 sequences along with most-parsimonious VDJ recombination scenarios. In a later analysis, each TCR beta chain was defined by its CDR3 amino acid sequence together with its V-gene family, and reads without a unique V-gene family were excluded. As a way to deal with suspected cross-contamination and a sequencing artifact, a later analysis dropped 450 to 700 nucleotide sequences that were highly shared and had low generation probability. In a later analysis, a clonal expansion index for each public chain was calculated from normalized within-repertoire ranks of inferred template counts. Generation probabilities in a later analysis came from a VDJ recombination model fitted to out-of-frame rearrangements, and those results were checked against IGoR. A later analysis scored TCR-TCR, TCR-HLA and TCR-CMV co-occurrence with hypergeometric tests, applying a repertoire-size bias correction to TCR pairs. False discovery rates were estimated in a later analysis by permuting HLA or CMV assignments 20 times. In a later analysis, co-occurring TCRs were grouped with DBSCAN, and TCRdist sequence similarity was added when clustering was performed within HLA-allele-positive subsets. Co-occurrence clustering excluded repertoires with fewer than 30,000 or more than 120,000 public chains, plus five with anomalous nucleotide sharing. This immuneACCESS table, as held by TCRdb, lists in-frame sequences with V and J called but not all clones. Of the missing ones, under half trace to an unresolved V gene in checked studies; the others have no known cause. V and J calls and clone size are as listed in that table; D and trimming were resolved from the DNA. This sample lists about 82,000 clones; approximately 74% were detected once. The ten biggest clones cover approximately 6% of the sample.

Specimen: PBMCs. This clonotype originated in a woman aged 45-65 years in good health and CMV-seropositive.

The CDR3 reads as follows: CASSEAGRYEQYF. The DNA sequence is as follows: TGTGCCAGCAGTGAAGCGGGGAGATACGAGCAGTACTTC. The chain employs TRBV6-1 and TRBJ2-7, with a weak D call of TRBD2 (5 bases match). According to the germline V gene, CDR1 reads MNHNS and CDR2 reads SASEGT. Spanning cysteine to phenylalanine, the CDR3 consists of 13 amino acids. The retained sequence is limited to the CDR3, 39 bases, with the frame set at the first base. V is pared back by 0 bases and J by 4 bases, with 7 bases lying between the germline termini.